This T cell receptor (beta chain) was identified during a study of blood T cell repertoires in COVID-19. Study-level background: The samples span acute and convalescent COVID-19 from the United States, Italy and Spain. PBMCs, B-cell-depleted T cells, or T cells provided the cDNA or gDNA that made up the material.

This table comes from immunoSEQ multiplex PCR, and its TCRdb copy is limited to in-frame clones, with some not included. The table shows about 360,000 clones, with roughly 86% occurring only once. Trimming removed 2 bases from V and 10 bases from J; junction bases left unmatched: 11. The CDR3 runs to 16 residues. The V gene's germline CDR1 is ENHRY and CDR2 SYGVKD. The sample comprised peripheral blood. The receptor was isolated from a human donor in a cohort sampled during active COVID-19. The chain links TRBV10-3 to TRBJ2-1; 10 nucleotides align to TRBD2. The CDR3 nucleotides read TGTGCCATCAGTGAGCGGGTAGCGGGGGGTCGTGGGGAGCAGTTCTTC. It encodes CAISERVAGGRGEQFF.